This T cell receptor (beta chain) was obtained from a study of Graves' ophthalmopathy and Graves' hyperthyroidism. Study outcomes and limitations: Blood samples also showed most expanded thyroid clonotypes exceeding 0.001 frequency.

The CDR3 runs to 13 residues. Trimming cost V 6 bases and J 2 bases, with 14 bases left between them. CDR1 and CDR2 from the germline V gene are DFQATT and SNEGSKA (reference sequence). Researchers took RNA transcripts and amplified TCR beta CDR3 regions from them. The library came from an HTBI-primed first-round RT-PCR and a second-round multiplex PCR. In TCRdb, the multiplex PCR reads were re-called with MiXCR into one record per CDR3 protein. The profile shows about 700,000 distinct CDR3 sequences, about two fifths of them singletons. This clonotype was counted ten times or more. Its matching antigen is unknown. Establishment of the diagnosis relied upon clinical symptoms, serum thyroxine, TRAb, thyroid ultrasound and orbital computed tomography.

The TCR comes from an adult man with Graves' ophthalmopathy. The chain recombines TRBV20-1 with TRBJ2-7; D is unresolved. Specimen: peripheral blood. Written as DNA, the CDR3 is TGCAGTGCCTCCCTCGGACCTACCTACGAGCAGTACTTC. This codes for CSASLGPTYEQYF.